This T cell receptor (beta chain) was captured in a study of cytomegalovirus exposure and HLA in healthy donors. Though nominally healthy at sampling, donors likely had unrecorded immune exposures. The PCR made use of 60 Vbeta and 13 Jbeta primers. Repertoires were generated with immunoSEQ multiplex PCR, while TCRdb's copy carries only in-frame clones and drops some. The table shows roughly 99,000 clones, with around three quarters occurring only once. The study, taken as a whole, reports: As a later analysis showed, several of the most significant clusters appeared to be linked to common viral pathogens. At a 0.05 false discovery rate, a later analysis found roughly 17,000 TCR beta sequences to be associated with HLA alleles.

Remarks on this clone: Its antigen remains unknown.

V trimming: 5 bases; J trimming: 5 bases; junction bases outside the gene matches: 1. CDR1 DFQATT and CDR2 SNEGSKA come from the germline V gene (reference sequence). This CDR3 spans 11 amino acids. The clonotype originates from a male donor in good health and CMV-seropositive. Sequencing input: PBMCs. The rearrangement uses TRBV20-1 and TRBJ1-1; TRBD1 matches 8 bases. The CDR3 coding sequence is TGCAGTGCTGGACAGGGAACTGAAGCTTTCTTT. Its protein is CSAGQGTEAFF.